This T cell receptor (beta chain) was observed in a study of cytomegalovirus exposure and HLA in healthy donors. Study conclusions and caveats: V- and J-gene trimming of TCR beta was linked (in a later analysis) to a missense DCLRE1C variant. Sequencing depth roughly uniform across donors was assumed in presence/absence analyses. Earlier results showed most TCR beta V segments being productive about 90% or about 30% of the time.

With respect to this clone: The antigen remains unidentified. This sequence is one base from a far larger clone and is likely a read error.

Both 60 Vbeta primers and 13 Jbeta primers went into the PCR. Produced via immunoSEQ multiplex PCR; TCRdb's table is partial and in-frame only. The sample shows roughly 78,000 clones, 60% to 75% of them seen only once. CDR1 is SGDLS and CDR2 is YYNGEE in the germline V gene. There are 13 residues in the CDR3. V and J are TRBV9 and TRBJ2-5, with D perhaps matching TRBD1 (6 bases). The TCR originated in a man between 35 and 55 years old in good health and CMV-seropositive. Material for sequencing was PBMCs. Here the CDR3 DNA reads TGTGCCAGCAGCGTAGAGGGGGAAGAGAGCCAGTACTTC. Protein: CASSVEGEESQYF.